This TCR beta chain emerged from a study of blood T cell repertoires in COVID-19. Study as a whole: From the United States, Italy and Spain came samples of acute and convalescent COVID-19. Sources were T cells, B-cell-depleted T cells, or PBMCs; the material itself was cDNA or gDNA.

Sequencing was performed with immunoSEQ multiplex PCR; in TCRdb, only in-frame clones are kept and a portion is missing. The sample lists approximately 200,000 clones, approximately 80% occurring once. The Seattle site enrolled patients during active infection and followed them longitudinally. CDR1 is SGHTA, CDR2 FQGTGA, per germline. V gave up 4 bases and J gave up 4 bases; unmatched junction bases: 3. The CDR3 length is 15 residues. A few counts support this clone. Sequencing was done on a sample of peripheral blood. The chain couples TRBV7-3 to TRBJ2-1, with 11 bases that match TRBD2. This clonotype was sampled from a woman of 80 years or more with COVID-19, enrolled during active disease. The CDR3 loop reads CASSWGLAEYNEQFF. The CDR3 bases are TGTGCCAGCAGCTGGGGACTAGCGGAATACAATGAGCAGTTCTTC. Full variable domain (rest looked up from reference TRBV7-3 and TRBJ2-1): GAGVSQTPSNKVTEKGKYVELRCDPISGHTALYWYRQSLGQGPEFLIYFQGTGAADDSGLPNDRFFAVRPEGSVSTLKIQRTERGDSAVYLCASSWGLAEYNEQFFGPGTRLTVL.